The 3 T cell receptor beta chains reported below all come from one sample, sequenced in a study of control samples from healthy donors and cancer patients. Clones were read by immunoSEQ multiplex PCR, and TCRdb kept only the in-frame ones, dropping some. Of 260,000 or so clones in the sample, more than 65% were seen once. Sequences were obtained from PBMCs. The receptor set was obtained from a woman aged 55-69 years with lung cancer.

Only one count was recorded for this clone. The J gene is TRBJ2-3, the V gene TRBV19; a weak D match, TRBD2 (5 bases). Trimming cost V 7 bases and J 3 bases, with 17 bases left between them. The CDR3 runs to 15 residues. CDR1 and CDR2 from the germline V gene are LNHDA and SQIVND (reference sequence). CDR3 in DNA: TGTGCCAGTACCCTCAGGACTTCCTTTACAGATACGCAGTATTTT. Translating gives CASTLRTSFTDTQYF.

The gene calls are TRBV18 and TRBJ2-1; 7 bases line up with TRBD1. The CDR3 consists of 16 residues. V was clipped by 2 bases and J by 0 bases; unmatched bases: 4. Germline V lookup: CDR1 KGHSH, CDR2 LQKENI. CDR3 residues: CASSPTGTDSYNEQFF. The CDR3 DNA reads as TGTGCCAGCTCACCAACCGGGACAGACTCCTACAATGAGCAGTTCTTC. The variable domain in full, completed from reference TRBV18 and TRBJ2-1, reads NAGVMQNPRHLVRRRGQEARLRCSPMKGHSHVYWYRQLPEEGLKFMVYLQKENIIDESGMPKERFSAEFPKEGPSILRIQQVVRGDSAAYFCASSPTGTDSYNEQFFGPGTRLTVL.

The CDR3 DNA reads as TGCGCCAGCAGCCAAGCGACAGCTTCCTACGAGCAGTACTTC. Protein sequence: CASSQATASYEQYF. The chain links TRBV4-1 to TRBJ2-7; a weak D match, TRBD1 (5 bases). In germline, CDR1 is MGHRA, CDR2 YSYEKL. This CDR3 is built from 14 residues. Trimming pared 1 base from V and 1 base from J, leaving 8 bases between.